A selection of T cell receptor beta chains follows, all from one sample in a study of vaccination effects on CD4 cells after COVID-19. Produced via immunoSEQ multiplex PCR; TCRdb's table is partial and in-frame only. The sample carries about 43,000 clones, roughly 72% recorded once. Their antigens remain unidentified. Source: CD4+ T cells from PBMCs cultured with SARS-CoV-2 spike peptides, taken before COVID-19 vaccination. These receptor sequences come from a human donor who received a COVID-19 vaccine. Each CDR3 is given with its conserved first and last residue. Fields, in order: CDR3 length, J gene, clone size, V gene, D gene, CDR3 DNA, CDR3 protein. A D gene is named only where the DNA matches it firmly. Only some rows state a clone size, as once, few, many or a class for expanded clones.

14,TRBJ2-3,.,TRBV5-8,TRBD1,TGTGCCAGCAGCTCCAGGGGGAGCACAGATACGCAGTATTTT,CASSSRGSTDTQYF
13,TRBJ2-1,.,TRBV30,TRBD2,TGTGCCTGGGGCCAAGGCGGGGGGCCTAAGCAGTTCTTC,CAWGQGGGPKQFF
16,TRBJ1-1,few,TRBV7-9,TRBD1,TGTGCCAGCAGCCCAGCCCCGGGACAGACCAACACTGAAGCTTTCTTT,CASSPAPGQTNTEAFF
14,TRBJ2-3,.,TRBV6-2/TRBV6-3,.,TGTGCCAGCAGCAAAACAGGGAGTTCAGATACGCAGTATTTT,CASSKTGSSDTQYF
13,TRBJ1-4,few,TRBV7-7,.,TGTGCCAGCAGCCAAGGACAGAATGAAAAACTGTTTTTT,CASSQGQNEKLFF
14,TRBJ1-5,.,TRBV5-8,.,TGTGCCAGCAGCTTGGTGTCTTTGTATCAGCCCCAGCATTTT,CASSLVSLYQPQHF
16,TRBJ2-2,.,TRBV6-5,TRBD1,TGTGCCAGCAGATACCGGACAGGGGGAAACACCGGGGAGCTGTTTTTT,CASRYRTGGNTGELFF
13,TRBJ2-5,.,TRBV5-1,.,TGCGCCAGCAGCTTGCTAAGCCAAGAGACCCAGTACTTC,CASSLLSQETQYF
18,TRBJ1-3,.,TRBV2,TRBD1,TGTGCCAGCAGCCCCGGGCAGGGGGCCTTATATACTGGAAACACCATATATTTT,CASSPGQGALYTGNTIYF
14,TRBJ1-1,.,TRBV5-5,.,TGTGCCAGCAGCTTGAAGGAACTTAACACTGAAGCTTTCTTT,CASSLKELNTEAFF
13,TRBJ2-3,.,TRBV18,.,TGTGCCAGCTCACCACCCTCCTCAGATACGCAGTATTTT,CASSPPSSDTQYF
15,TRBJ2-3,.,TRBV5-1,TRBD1,TGCGCCAGCAGCTGGGAACTACAGGGGGCTCGGGGGCAGTATTTT,CASSWELQGARGQYF
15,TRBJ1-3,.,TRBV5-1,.,TGCGCCAGCAGCTTTAACGGGGGGAGTGGAAACACCATATATTTT,CASSFNGGSGNTIYF
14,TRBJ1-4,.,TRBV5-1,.,TGCGCCAGCAGCTTGGGGGGAACTAATGAAAAACTGTTTTTT,CASSLGGTNEKLFF
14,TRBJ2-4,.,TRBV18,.,TGTGCCAGCTCACCAACAGGGTGGGATGTCATTCAGTACTTC,CASSPTGWDVIQYF
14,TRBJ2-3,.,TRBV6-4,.,TGTGCCAGCAGTGAAAGTGGAGGGGCAGATACGCAGTATTTT,CASSESGGADTQYF
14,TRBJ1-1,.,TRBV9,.,TGTGCCAGCAGCGACAGACAGTCTATCGCTGAAGCTTTCTTT,CASSDRQSIAEAFF
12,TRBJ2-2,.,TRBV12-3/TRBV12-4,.,TGTGCCAGCAGCTCCCCCGCCGGGGAGCTGTTTTTT,CASSSPAGELFF
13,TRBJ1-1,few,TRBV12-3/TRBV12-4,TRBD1,TGTGCCAGCAGTTATGACAGGGGACTCGAAGCTTTCTTT,CASSYDRGLEAFF
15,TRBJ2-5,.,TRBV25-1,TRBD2,TGTGCCAGCAGTGGACTAGCGGGGAAGCAAGAGACCCAGTACTTC,CASSGLAGKQETQYF
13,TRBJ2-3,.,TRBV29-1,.,TGCAGCGGCTCCAGCGCCTACACAGATACGCAGTATTTT,CSGSSAYTDTQYF
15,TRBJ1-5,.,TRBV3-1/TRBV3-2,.,TGTGCCAGCAGCCAAGATGCAGGGGAAAGGCAGCCCCAGCATTTT,CASSQDAGERQPQHF
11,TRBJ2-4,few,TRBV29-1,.,TGCAGCGTTGCGAGGGAAGATATTCAGTACTTC,CSVAREDIQYF
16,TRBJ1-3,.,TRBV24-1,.,TGTGCCACCAGTGACCGCGAATCTAGCGCTGGGGACACCATATATTTT,CATSDRESSAGDTIYF
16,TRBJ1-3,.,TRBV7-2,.,TGTGCCAGCAGCGCCGGGCAGGGGCGCTCTGGAAACACCATATATTTT,CASSAGQGRSGNTIYF
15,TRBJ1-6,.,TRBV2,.,TGTGCCAGCAACCGAGCCAACTCCTATAATTCACCCCTCCACTTT,CASNRANSYNSPLHF
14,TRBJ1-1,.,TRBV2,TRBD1,TGTGCCAGTTCCGGGACAGGAGTAAACACTGAAGCTTTCTTT,CASSGTGVNTEAFF
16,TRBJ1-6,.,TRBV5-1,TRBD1,TGCGCCAGCAGCTCAGGACAGGCCTTATTCAATTCACCCCTCCACTTT,CASSSGQALFNSPLHF
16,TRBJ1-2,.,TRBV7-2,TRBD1,TGTGCCAGCAGCTTAAGGGGACAGGGGGGAAGGGATGGCTACACCTTC,CASSLRGQGGRDGYTF
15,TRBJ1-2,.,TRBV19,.,TGTGCCAGTAGTATTTCGAGCGGAACCTCCTATGGCTACACCTTC,CASSISSGTSYGYTF
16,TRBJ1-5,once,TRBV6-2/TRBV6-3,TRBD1,TGTGCCAGCAGTACCCACGGACAGGGGCCTAATCAGCCCCAGCATTTT,CASSTHGQGPNQPQHF
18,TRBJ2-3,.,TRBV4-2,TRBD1,TGTGCCAGCAGCCGATCCAAGGACAGGGGGACACTTCGGGGTACGCAGTATTTT,CASSRSKDRGTLRGTQYF
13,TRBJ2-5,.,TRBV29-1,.,TGCAGCGCGCAACAGGGTAGCCAAGAGACCCAGTACTTC,CSAQQGSQETQYF
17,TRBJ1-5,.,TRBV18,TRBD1,TGTGCCAGCTCACGGGACAGGGTGGGAGGGAGCAATCAGCCCCAGCATTTT,CASSRDRVGGSNQPQHF
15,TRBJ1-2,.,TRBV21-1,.,TGTGCCAGCAGCAAAGCGCTGAGGGTCACCCATGGCTACACCTTC,CASSKALRVTHGYTF
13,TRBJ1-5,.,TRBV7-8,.,TGTGCCAGCAGCACAGTCCCAGGACAGCCCCAGCATTTT,CASSTVPGQPQHF
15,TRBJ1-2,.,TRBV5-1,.,TGCGCCAGCAGAAACGGGAACGTAGCTCGGTATGGCTACACCTTC,CASRNGNVARYGYTF
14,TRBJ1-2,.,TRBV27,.,TGTGCCAGCAGTTTCTCCTCCAGGGCCGGTGGCTACACCTTC,CASSFSSRAGGYTF
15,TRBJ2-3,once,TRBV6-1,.,TGTGCCAGCAGTGACGTGGGAGAAGGAACAGATACGCAGTATTTT,CASSDVGEGTDTQYF
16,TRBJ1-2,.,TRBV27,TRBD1,TGTGCCAGCAGTTTTTACCCCTTTATACAGGGGGGAGGATACACCTTC,CASSFYPFIQGGGYTF
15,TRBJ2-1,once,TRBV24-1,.,TGTGCCACCAGTGATTTGCTTTATCGGGGTAATGAGCAGTTCTTC,CATSDLLYRGNEQFF
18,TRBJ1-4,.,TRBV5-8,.,TGTGCCAGCAGCCCCTACAGGGCCTCGAGCGCAACTAATGAAAAACTGTTTTTT,CASSPYRASSATNEKLFF
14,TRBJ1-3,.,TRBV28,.,TGTGCCAGCGCACCGGCCTCCTCTGGAAACACCATATATTTT,CASAPASSGNTIYF
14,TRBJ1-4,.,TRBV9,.,TGTGCCAGCAGCCGTTATTGGGGAGCCGAAAAACTGTTTTTT,CASSRYWGAEKLFF
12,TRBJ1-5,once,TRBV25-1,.,TGTGCCAGCAACCTGGGGGGTCAGCCCCAGCATTTT,CASNLGGQPQHF
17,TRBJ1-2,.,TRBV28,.,TGTGCCAGCAGTTTCCTACGGACGGACGGAGCTAACTATGGCTACACCTTC,CASSFLRTDGANYGYTF
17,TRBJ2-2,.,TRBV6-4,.,TGTGCCAGCAGTGAAGGGGAGGAGTACAGGGGACCCGGGGAGCTGTTTTTT,CASSEGEEYRGPGELFF
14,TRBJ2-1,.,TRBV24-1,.,TGTGCCACCAGTGACCCCCCGGACTACAATGAGCAGTTCTTC,CATSDPPDYNEQFF
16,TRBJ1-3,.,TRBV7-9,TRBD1,TGTGCCAGCAGCTTGGCGACAGGGGAGGGAGGAAACACCATATATTTT,CASSLATGEGGNTIYF
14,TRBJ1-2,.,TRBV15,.,TGTGCCACCAGCAGCCCACGCGGTAACTATGGCTACACCTTC,CATSSPRGNYGYTF
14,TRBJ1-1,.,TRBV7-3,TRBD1,TGTGCCAGCAGCTTAACGGGACAGGGAACTGAAGCTTTCTTT,CASSLTGQGTEAFF